Presented here are 21 T cell receptor beta chains from one specimen sequenced in a study of T-cell memory formation after mild COVID-19. MiXCR, applied by TCRdb to the 5' RACE reads, yields one record per CDR3 protein. This sample yields approximately 490,000 distinct CDR3 sequences, of which over 20% are seen a single time; about 12% belongs to the top ten. The sequenced sample was PBMCs or a T cell subset sorted from them (not recorded which). The receptor source for this set is an adult woman who had mild COVID-19 (a few samples of this study predate the infection). Cell type and time point are not known.

This clonotype has more than one count but fewer than ten. The V and J genes are TRBV7-2 and TRBJ2-1; TRBD2 aligns across 10 bases. The CDR3 runs 15 residues. CDR1 SGHTA and CDR2 FQGNSA come from the germline V gene. V lost 1 base to trimming and J lost 7 bases; unmatched junction nucleotides: 4. Here the CDR3 reads CASSLGHSGRNEQFF. CDR3 coding DNA: TGTGCCAGCAGCTTAGGGCATAGCGGGAGGAATGAGCAGTTCTTC.

Ten or more counts support this clonotype. This sequence joins TRBV3-1 and TRBJ2-5; 9 bases align to TRBD2. Germline V gene data show CDR1 as LGHDT and CDR2 as YNNKEL (reference sequence). V lost 8 bases, J lost 1 base, and 2 bases stayed unmatched. This CDR3 is built from 13 residues. The CDR3 region has the DNA TGTGCCAGCGGGGGACTAGCCCAAGAGACCCAGTACTTC. Amino acids: CASGGLAQETQYF.

The chain combines TRBV2 with TRBJ2-7; no firm D call. V was pared by 2 bases and J by 3 bases, with 8 bases between. Germline V gene sequence: CDR1 SNHLY, CDR2 FYNNEI. This CDR3 is built from 13 residues. CDR3 sequence (DNA): TGTGCCAGCAGTGAATGGGAATTCTACGAGCAGTACTTC. Translated, it gives CASSEWEFYEQYF.

The chain combines TRBV18 with TRBJ1-3, with 8 bases that match TRBD1. Germline V lookup: CDR1 KGHSH, CDR2 LQKENI. V was pared by 2 bases and J by 8 bases, with 5 bases of the junction left unmatched. This CDR3 is built from 14 residues. CDR3: CASSPGQGRDTIYF. DNA for the CDR3: TGTGCCAGCTCACCAGGACAGGGTCGGGACACCATATATTTT.

This clonotype was recorded a few times. The chain couples TRBV20-1 to TRBJ2-7, with D tentatively TRBD2 (5 bases). Per the germline V gene, CDR1 is DFQATT and CDR2 is SNEGSKA (reference sequence). The CDR3 length is 12 residues. The V and J ends lost 5 bases and 3 bases respectively, with 11 bases between them. The CDR3 DNA reads as TGCAGTGCTCCCCGGGGAATCTACGAGCAGTACTTC. The encoded protein is CSAPRGIYEQYF.

The gene calls are TRBV6-2 or TRBV6-3 and TRBJ2-2, with 8 bases identical to TRBD1. The trim removed 6 bases at V and 5 bases at J, leaving 11 bases unmatched. Germline V gene data show CDR1 as MNHEY and CDR2 as SVGEGT. The CDR3 extends over 16 amino acids. CDR3 sequence (DNA): TGTGCCAGCAGGCGCCCGGGACAGGTCATTACCGGGGAGCTGTTTTTT. It translates to CASRRPGQVITGELFF.

The rearrangement links TRBV6-6 to TRBJ2-7, with D possibly TRBD2 on 6 matching bases. The germline V gene encodes CDR1 MNHNY and CDR2 SVGAGI (reference sequence). Between the trimmed V and J ends, which lost 11 bases and 0 bases, there was a span of 11 bases. The CDR3 is 12 amino acids. The CDR3 reads CAGGMSSYEQYF. Here the CDR3 DNA reads TGTGCCGGGGGGATGAGCTCCTACGAGCAGTACTTC.

In this sample, this clonotype turned up a few times. This chain uses TRBV12-3 or TRBV12-4 with TRBJ1-1, with D possibly TRBD1 on 5 matching bases. The germline V and J ends were trimmed by 3 bases and 1 base, with 15 bases remaining between them. The CDR3 covers 16 residues. The CDR3 protein is CASSFRAGGGNTEAFF. CDR3 sequence (DNA): TGTGCCAGCAGTTTTAGGGCAGGCGGGGGGAACACTGAAGCTTTCTTT.

This clonotype was found a few times. The chain combines TRBV18 with TRBJ1-1; perhaps TRBD1 as D (5 bases). The CDR3 is made up of 15 amino acids. Germline V lookup: CDR1 KGHSH, CDR2 LQKENI. Trimming shortened V by 3 bases and J by 1 base, and 12 bases separated the two germline ends. CDR3 residues: CASSPPGRTNTEAFF. DNA for the CDR3: TGTGCCAGCTCACCTCCGGGACGGACGAACACTGAAGCTTTCTTT.

The chain combines TRBV24-1 with TRBJ2-2; TRBD1 or TRBD2 may be the D gene (5 bases each). Germline CDR1 KGHDR, CDR2 SFDVKD. V lost 4 bases to trimming and J lost 2 bases, with 10 bases between them. The length of the CDR3 is 15 residues. DNA for the CDR3: TGTGCCACCAGTGACACCGGGACCAACACCGGGGAGCTGTTTTTT. Translation gives CATSDTGTNTGELFF.

This clonotype was detected once. The chain is built from TRBV7-2 and TRBJ2-5; 7 bases map to TRBD2. V lost 6 bases to trimming and J lost 3 bases; unmatched junction nucleotides: 7. Germline V gene lookup returns CDR1 SGHTA and CDR2 FQGNSA. This CDR3 has 14 amino acids. CDR3 sequence (DNA): TGTGCCAGCAGTCCCGGGACTAAGAAAGAGACCCAGTACTTC. Protein product: CASSPGTKKETQYF.

This clonotype showed up just a few times. The V and J genes are TRBV6-5 and TRBJ2-1; no clear D gene. Looked up from germline, CDR1 is MNHEY and CDR2 is SVGAGI. Deletions cut 5 bases from V and 0 bases from J, with 17 bases between. This CDR3 spans 17 amino acids. Here the CDR3 DNA reads TGTGCCAGCAGTCCGAATGGGTGGCGGAGCTCCTACAATGAGCAGTTCTTC. This codes for CASSPNGWRSSYNEQFF.

There are many counts of this clonotype. V is TRBV12-3 or TRBV12-4 and J is TRBJ2-7; a possible D gene is TRBD2 (6 bases). The CDR3 covers 12 residues. Trimming stripped 6 bases from V and 5 bases from J, with 11 bases between. This chain's CDR3 is CASSPRGNEQYF. In DNA, the CDR3 is TGTGCCAGCAGCCCACGGGGGAACGAGCAGTACTTC.

This clonotype was counted only a few times. The V gene is TRBV27, the J gene TRBJ2-2; tentative D call: TRBD2 (5 bases). CDR3 length equals 16 residues. V dropped 2 bases and J dropped 4 bases, with 14 bases sitting between them. The germline V gene encodes CDR1 MNHEY and CDR2 SMNVEV (reference sequence). The CDR3 DNA follows: TGTGCCAGCAGTTTAGAGAGGGCGGGTCGCACCGGGGAGCTGTTTTTT. Protein: CASSLERAGRTGELFF.

In this sample, this clonotype turned up a few times. The gene calls are TRBV7-3 and TRBJ2-1; 13 bases are a match to TRBD2. The CDR3 is 15 amino acids. The ends lost 0 bases at V and 9 bases at J; junction bases unmatched: 2. The germline gives CDR1 SGHTA, CDR2 FQGTGA. The CDR3 bases are TGTGCCAGCAGCTTAACTTGGACTAGCGGGAGTGAGCAGTTCTTC. As protein: CASSLTWTSGSEQFF.

The chain combines TRBV20-1 with TRBJ2-5; D assignment may be TRBD1 or TRBD2 (5 bases each). Germline V gene data show CDR1 as DFQATT and CDR2 as SNEGSKA (reference sequence). This CDR3 is 13 amino acids long. With 5 bases removed from V and 10 bases from J, the gap between germline ends came to 20 bases. DNA for the CDR3: TGCAGTGCTCCCCACCCCGGGGCCGGTAGCCAGTACTTC. Translation: CSAPHPGAGSQYF.

This clonotype occurred a few times. The chain uses TRBV13 and TRBJ2-5, with D tentatively TRBD2 (5 bases). Germline assignment: CDR1 PRHDT and CDR2 FYEKMQ (reference sequence). The V end was cut by 3 bases, the J end by 2 bases, with 7 bases between. The CDR3 extends over 13 amino acids. The CDR3 loop reads CASSFGLQETQYF. The CDR3 DNA follows: TGTGCCAGCAGCTTCGGACTGCAAGAGACCCAGTACTTC.

The chain links TRBV30 to TRBJ2-7; D might be TRBD1 (6 bases). Trimming shortened V by 2 bases and J by 1 base, and 15 bases separated the two germline ends. Germline values: CDR1 GTSNPN, CDR2 SVGIG (reference sequence). The CDR3 is 15 residues long. The CDR3 protein is CAWSRARTASYEQYF. CDR3 in DNA: TGTGCCTGGAGTAGAGCCCGGACAGCATCCTACGAGCAGTACTTC.

V gene TRBV2 combines with J gene TRBJ1-5; D unresolved. CDR1 and CDR2 (germline): SNHLY, FYNNEI. Trimming shortened V by 4 bases and J by 5 bases, and 6 bases separated the two germline ends. This CDR3 is 12 amino acids long. CDR3 DNA: TGTGCCAGCAGTGCGACCTATCAGCCCCAGCATTTT. Translating it yields CASSATYQPQHF.

This clonotype was counted only a few times. This chain joins TRBV30 and TRBJ2-7; possible D gene TRBD1, 5 bases. The CDR3 loop spans 12 amino acids. The V gene lost 4 bases and the J gene lost 2 bases, with 9 bases spanning the gap. Looked up from germline, CDR1 is GTSNPN and CDR2 is SVGIG (reference sequence). CDR3 region: CAWTQGPYEQYF. CDR3 nucleotides: TGTGCCTGGACGCAGGGCCCCTACGAGCAGTACTTC.

Only a few counts were recorded for this clonotype. The chain is built from TRBV29-1 and TRBJ2-3, with D possibly being TRBD1 (5 bases). The CDR3 spans 11 residues. Trimming shortened V by 7 bases and J by 5 bases, and 10 bases separated the two germline ends. Germline V gives CDR1 SQVTM, CDR2 ANQGSEA. CDR3 sequence: CSAGAEDTQYF. The CDR3 coding sequence is TGCAGCGCTGGGGCTGAAGATACGCAGTATTTT.